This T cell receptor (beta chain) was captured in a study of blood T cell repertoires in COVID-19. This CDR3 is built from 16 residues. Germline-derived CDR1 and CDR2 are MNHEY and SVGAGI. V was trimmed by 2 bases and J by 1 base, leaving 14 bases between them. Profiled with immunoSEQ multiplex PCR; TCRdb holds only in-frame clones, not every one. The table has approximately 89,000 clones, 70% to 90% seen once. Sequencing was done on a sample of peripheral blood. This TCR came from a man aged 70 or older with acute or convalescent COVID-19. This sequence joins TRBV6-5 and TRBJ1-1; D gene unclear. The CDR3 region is CASSYRSSRQNTEAFF. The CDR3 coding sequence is TGTGCCAGCAGTTACCGCTCCTCTCGACAGAACACTGAAGCTTTCTTT.